Sequencing of this T cell receptor (beta chain) was carried out in a study of CD8 T cells in Susac syndrome. At the level of the study: When their blood was taken, patients with Susac syndrome were therapy-naive, taking corticosteroids, or taking intravenous immunoglobulin alone.

Random hexamers were used to reverse transcribe 0.5 to 1 ug of RNA. Multiplex immunoSEQ PCR targeted 54 Vbeta and 13 Jbeta TCR beta segments. TCRdb re-derived calls from the immunoSEQ multiplex PCR reads in MiXCR, one entry per CDR3 protein. The sample records under 90,000 distinct CDR3 sequences, about 92% being singletons. CD8+ and CD4+ T cells taken from blood had their TCR beta sequenced. In contrast to the negatively isolated CD8+ and CD4+ T cells, TEMRA cells were FACS-enriched. With regard to this clonotype: At one boundary the junction diverges from the germline segment, which might be a read error.

Germline V CDR1 and CDR2: DFQATT, SNEGSKA (reference sequence). The CDR3 spans 17 residues. The sequencing sample was made of CD4+ T cells from PBMCs. This rearrangement joins TRBV20-1 to TRBJ2-1; 7 nucleotides agree with TRBD2. This sequence was found in a human donor with Susac syndrome. Here the CDR3 reads CNATSVQSAGDYNEQFF. For the CDR3, the DNA is TGCAATGCTACCTCGGTTCAGTCGGCGGGGGATTACAATGAGCAGTTCTTC.